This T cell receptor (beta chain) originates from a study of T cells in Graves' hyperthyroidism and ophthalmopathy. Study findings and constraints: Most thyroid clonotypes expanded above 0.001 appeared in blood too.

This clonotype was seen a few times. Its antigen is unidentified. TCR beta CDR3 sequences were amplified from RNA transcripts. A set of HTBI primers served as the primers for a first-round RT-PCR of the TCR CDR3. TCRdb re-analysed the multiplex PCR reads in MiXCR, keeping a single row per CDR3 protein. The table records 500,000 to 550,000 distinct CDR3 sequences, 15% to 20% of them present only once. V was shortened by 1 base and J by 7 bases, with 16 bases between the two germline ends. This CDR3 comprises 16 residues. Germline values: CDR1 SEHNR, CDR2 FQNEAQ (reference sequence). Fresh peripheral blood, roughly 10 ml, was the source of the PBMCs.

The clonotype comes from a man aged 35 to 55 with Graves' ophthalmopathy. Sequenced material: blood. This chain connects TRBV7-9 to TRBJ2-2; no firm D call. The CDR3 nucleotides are TGTGCCAGCAGCTTAGTTCCAGCCAGAAGTGGCGGGGAGCTGTTTTTT. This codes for CASSLVPARSGGELFF.